This passage covers 23 T cell receptor beta chains from one sample sequenced in a study of cytomegalovirus exposure and HLA in healthy donors. This PCR relied on a set of 60 Vbeta primers and 13 Jbeta primers. The table came from immunoSEQ multiplex PCR; TCRdb's copy has only in-frame clones and leaves some out. The sample has some 180,000 clones, 82% seen once. Sequenced sample: PBMCs. Receptors originate from a man aged 35 to 55 in good health and CMV-seronegative.

V and J are TRBV19 and TRBJ2-1; the match to TRBD2 covers 11 bases. CDR3 length: 17 residues. Trimming removed 1 base from V and 2 bases from J; junction bases left unmatched: 4. Germline values: CDR1 LNHDA, CDR2 SQIVND (reference sequence). CDR3 amino acids: CASSIGLAGGAYNEQFF. Written as DNA, the CDR3 is TGTGCCAGTAGTATAGGGTTAGCGGGAGGGGCCTACAATGAGCAGTTCTTC.

A single count supports this clone. The CDR3 sequence is CASSHRAGDGEKLFF. For the CDR3, the DNA is TGCGCCAGCAGCCATCGGGCAGGGGATGGTGAAAAACTGTTTTTT. The genes are TRBV4-1 and TRBJ1-4; the D gene is possibly TRBD1 (6 bases). The length of the CDR3 is 15 residues. The germline V gene encodes CDR1 MGHRA and CDR2 YSYEKL. Trimming stripped 3 bases from V and 7 bases from J, with 15 bases between.

V gene TRBV5-6 combines with J gene TRBJ1-4; the D is unclear. CDR1 SGHDT and CDR2 YYEEEE come from the germline V gene. This CDR3 contains 13 residues. Trimming removed 0 bases from V and 8 bases from J, with 8 bases in between. In DNA form, the CDR3 reads TGTGCCAGCAGCTTGGGGAGGGCAGAAAAACTGTTTTTT. Encoded protein: CASSLGRAEKLFF.

This clone has more than one count but fewer than ten. The rearrangement links TRBV9 to TRBJ2-5; D unresolved. V was clipped by 0 bases and J by 1 base, with 10 bases between them. CDR3 length equals 15 residues. Per the germline V gene, CDR1 is SGDLS and CDR2 is YYNGEE. CDR3 sequence: CASSVGVSFQETQYF. CDR3 nucleotides: TGTGCCAGCAGCGTAGGCGTAAGCTTCCAAGAGACCCAGTACTTC. Full variable domain (remainder filled in from reference TRBV9 and TRBJ2-5): DSGVTQTPKHLITATGQRVTLRCSPRSGDLSVYWYQQSLDQGLQFLIQYYNGEERAKGNILERFSAQQFPDLHSELNLSSLELGDSALYFCASSVGVSFQETQYFGPGTRLLVL.

The chain combines TRBV5-1 with TRBJ2-5, with 9 bases aligning to TRBD1. This CDR3 spans 15 amino acids. Germline values: CDR1 SGHRS, CDR2 YFSETQ. V was pared by 4 bases and J by 0 bases, with 4 bases of the junction left unmatched. CDR3 bases: TGCGCCAGCAGCCACGGGACAGGGTACCAAGAGACCCAGTACTTC. This encodes CASSHGTGYQETQYF.

The chain combines TRBV5-8 with TRBJ2-1; 7 nucleotides align to TRBD1. There are 16 residues in the CDR3. Germline trimming cut 4 bases from V and 4 bases from J; bases unmatched to any gene: 11. The germline gives CDR1 SGHTS, CDR2 YDEGEE. CDR3 protein: CASSRNRAGGYNEQFF. For the CDR3, the DNA is TGTGCCAGCAGCAGGAACAGGGCAGGGGGATACAATGAGCAGTTCTTC.

The chain employs TRBV28 and TRBJ2-7, with TRBD2 matching over 12 bases. The V segment lost 6 bases and the J segment 1 base; nucleotides outside the gene matches: 4. The germline gives CDR1 MDHEN, CDR2 SYDVKM. The CDR3 runs to 15 residues. The DNA of the CDR3 is TGTGCCAGCAGAGTAGGGACTAGCGGGTCCTACGAGCAGTACTTC. This sequence encodes CASRVGTSGSYEQYF.

This clone turned up a few times. J is TRBJ2-3 and V is TRBV6-1; a possible D gene is TRBD2 (5 bases). This CDR3 is built from 16 residues. In germline, CDR1 is MNHNS, CDR2 SASEGT. Trimming removed 3 bases from V and 6 bases from J, with 19 bases in between. The CDR3 DNA sequence: TGTGCCAGCAGTGAGCTCGGCGGGTCCGAGGAGGATACGCAGTATTTT. Translating gives CASSELGGSEEDTQYF.

The chain combines TRBV5-4 with TRBJ2-5; perhaps TRBD2 as D (6 bases). Trimming cost V 3 bases and J 5 bases, with 17 bases left between them. CDR3 size: 15 residues. Germline V CDR1 and CDR2: SGHNT, YYREEE (reference sequence). CDR3 sequence: CASSSDLDAGETQYF. The CDR3 nucleotides read TGTGCCAGCAGCTCCGATCTTGACGCGGGGGAGACCCAGTACTTC.

This CDR3 reads CASSRGRTVVQQYF. CDR3 DNA sequence: TGTGCCAGCAGCCGAGGCAGGACAGTTGTCCAGCAGTACTTC. V usage is TRBV7-6 and J usage is TRBJ2-7, with D maybe TRBD1 (6 bases). Germline V gives CDR1 SGHVS, CDR2 FNYEAQ. The CDR3 totals 14 residues. V shed 5 bases and J shed 8 bases, with 19 bases lying between them.

This sequence joins TRBV28 and TRBJ1-5; D is unresolved. The V end lost 5 bases, the J end lost 6 bases, and 11 bases lay between the germline ends. CDR3 length equals 13 residues. Germline CDR1 reads MDHEN; CDR2 reads SYDVKM. CDR3 DNA: TGTGCCAGCAGTAAGGACCGGGGTCAGCCCCAGCATTTT. This sequence encodes CASSKDRGQPQHF. Full variable domain (remainder filled in from reference TRBV28 and TRBJ1-5): DVKVTQSSRYLVKRTGEKVFLECVQDMDHENMFWYRQDPGLGLRLIYFSYDVKMKEKGDIPEGYSVSREKKERFSLILESASTNQTSMYLCASSKDRGQPQHFGDGTRLSIL.

The genes are TRBV5-8 and TRBJ1-1, with 9 positions matching TRBD1. The CDR3 covers 15 residues. V gave up 4 bases and J gave up 5 bases; unmatched junction bases: 9. Germline CDR1 and CDR2: SGHTS and YDEGEE. The CDR3 reads CASSVETGGRTEAFF. The CDR3 DNA reads as TGTGCCAGCAGCGTAGAGACAGGGGGGCGAACTGAAGCTTTCTTT.

The chain is built from TRBV9 and TRBJ2-3; 11 bases match TRBD2. Germline CDR1 is SGDLS and CDR2 is YYNGEE. The CDR3 runs 16 residues. J lost 4 bases, V lost 1 base, and 5 bases had no gene match. The CDR3 region is CASSVQIAGGADTQYF. CDR3 coding DNA: TGTGCCAGCAGCGTACAGATAGCGGGAGGGGCAGATACGCAGTATTTT.

This clone was seen a few times. CDR3 DNA: TGTGCCAGCGCGGGACAGACAAATGAAAAACTGTTTTTT. Translating gives CASAGQTNEKLFF. This chain uses TRBV6-5 with TRBJ1-4; 7 nucleotides match TRBD1. Germline V gene sequence: CDR1 MNHEY, CDR2 SVGAGI. V trimming: 8 bases; J trimming: 5 bases; junction bases outside the gene matches: 5. The length of the CDR3 is 13 residues.

The V and J genes are TRBV6-1 and TRBJ2-7, with D hard to call. The ends were cut back, 1 base at V and 2 bases at J, with 12 bases in the middle. The germline V gene has CDR1 MNHNS and CDR2 SASEGT. The CDR3 spans 15 residues. This CDR3 is CASSEEERVAYEQYF. In DNA form, the CDR3 reads TGTGCCAGCAGTGAAGAGGAGAGAGTAGCCTACGAGCAGTACTTC.

The genes are TRBV11-3 and TRBJ1-6; D is unresolved. Trimming removed 1 base from V and 10 bases from J, with 14 bases in between. The germline V gene has CDR1 SGHNT and CDR2 YENEEA. The CDR3 is 15 residues long. CDR3 DNA sequence: TGTGCCAGCAGCTTAGTCGGCGCGGGGAAGTCACCCCTCCACTTT. Translation: CASSLVGAGKSPLHF. The full variable domain, completed using reference TRBV11-3 and TRBJ1-6, is EAGVVQSPRYKIIEKKQPVAFWCNPISGHNTLYWYLQNLGQGPELLIRYENEEAVDDSQLPKDRFSAERLKGVDSTLKIQPAELGDSAVYLCASSLVGAGKSPLHFGNGTRLTVT.

The chain links TRBV28 to TRBJ1-2; 8 nucleotides align to TRBD1. The CDR3 loop spans 14 amino acids. V lost 6 bases and J lost 7; bases outside the gene matches: 10. In germline, CDR1 is MDHEN, CDR2 SYDVKM. The CDR3 DNA reads as TGTGCCAGCAGCGACAGGGGCGGGACAGTTGGCTACACCTTC. Protein sequence: CASSDRGGTVGYTF.

The genes are TRBV27 and TRBJ1-2, with TRBD1 matching over 8 bases. The V gene end was trimmed by 3 bases and the J gene end by 6 bases; junction bases not matched to a gene: 6. Per the germline V gene, CDR1 is MNHEY and CDR2 is SMNVEV (reference sequence). The CDR3 spans 14 residues. CDR3 loop: CASSFRAGGNGYTF. DNA for the CDR3: TGTGCCAGCAGTTTTCGGGCAGGGGGCAATGGCTACACCTTC.

The gene calls are TRBV7-9 and TRBJ2-1, with 10 nucleotides matching TRBD2. Germline lookup yields CDR1 SEHNR and CDR2 FQNEAQ (reference sequence). The CDR3 covers 16 residues. Trimming at V came to 5 bases and at J to 4 bases, leaving 8 bases not matched to a gene. The CDR3 sequence is CASSPLWTSGYNEQFF. CDR3 sequence (DNA): TGTGCCAGCAGCCCCCTTTGGACTAGCGGTTACAATGAGCAGTTCTTC.

J is TRBJ1-2 and V is TRBV11-3, with 7 bases that match TRBD1. This CDR3 contains 14 residues. J lost 0 bases, V lost 7 bases, and 5 bases had no gene match. Per the germline V gene, CDR1 is SGHNT and CDR2 is YENEEA. In DNA, the CDR3 is TGTGCCAGCACCCAACAGGGGTCTAACTATGGCTACACCTTC. Translating it yields CASTQQGSNYGYTF.

This chain joins TRBV7-8 and TRBJ1-3; 10 nucleotides agree with TRBD1. The CDR3 sequence is 16 residues long. Germline CDR1 SGHVS, CDR2 FQNEAQ. After removal of 4 bases from V and 4 bases from J, the junction contained 7 bases not matched to a gene. The CDR3, as DNA: TGTGCCAGCAGCTCCAGACAGGGGGCACGAGGAAACACCATATATTTT. Protein sequence: CASSSRQGARGNTIYF.

The sample holds a few counts of this clone. The chain is built from TRBV6-1 and TRBJ1-3; TRBD1 might be the D (6 bases). Germline V gives CDR1 MNHNS, CDR2 SASEGT. V lost 10 bases, J lost 2 bases, and 12 bases lay in between. The CDR3 has 13 residues. In DNA form, the CDR3 reads TGTGCCATGGGGCGGGGGCCTGGAAACACCATATATTTT. Protein sequence: CAMGRGPGNTIYF.

This clone was counted a single time. This chain links TRBV11-3 with TRBJ2-3; 10 nucleotides agree with TRBD2. The CDR3 covers 15 residues. Per germline, CDR1 SGHNT and CDR2 YENEEA. Germline trimming cut 3 bases from V and 2 bases from J; bases unmatched to any gene: 2. The CDR3 loop is CASSFSGGPTDTQYF. CDR3 sequence (DNA): TGTGCCAGCAGCTTTAGCGGGGGGCCCACAGATACGCAGTATTTT. The variable domain in full, completed from reference TRBV11-3 and TRBJ2-3, reads EAGVVQSPRYKIIEKKQPVAFWCNPISGHNTLYWYLQNLGQGPELLIRYENEEAVDDSQLPKDRFSAERLKGVDSTLKIQPAELGDSAVYLCASSFSGGPTDTQYFGPGTRLTVL.